These 19 T cell receptor beta chains were sequenced from one sample in a study of blood T cell repertoires in COVID-19. This table comes from immunoSEQ multiplex PCR, and its TCRdb copy is limited to in-frame clones, with some not included. The profile shows roughly 400,000 clones, 88% of them singletons. Sequencing was carried out using PBMCs or T cells enriched from blood (not recorded which). These receptors originate from a woman younger than 35 who had been exposed to COVID-19.

This clone was seen only once. The gene calls are TRBV18 and TRBJ1-1, with D possibly matching TRBD1 (5 bases). The CDR3 is 14 amino acids. Per germline, CDR1 KGHSH and CDR2 LQKENI. The V gene lost 3 bases and the J gene lost 0 bases, with 8 bases spanning the gap. CDR3 protein: CASSPPGVNTEAFF. The DNA for the CDR3 is TGTGCCAGCTCACCGCCGGGGGTGAACACTGAAGCTTTCTTT.

The V and J genes are TRBV2 and TRBJ2-5; TRBD2 agrees at 7 bases. CDR3 length: 13 amino acids. Germline V gene data show CDR1 as SNHLY and CDR2 as FYNNEI. V lost 10 bases and J lost 5; bases outside the gene matches: 10. CDR3 coding DNA: TGTGCCATAGGGCGGGAGTTGGCGGAGACCCAGTACTTC. Protein product: CAIGRELAETQYF.

The gene calls are TRBV27 and TRBJ2-7, with D maybe TRBD2 (6 bases). This CDR3 region has 16 residues. Trimming left V 0 bases short and J 5 bases short, with 17 bases between. The germline V gene encodes CDR1 MNHEY and CDR2 SMNVEV (reference sequence). The CDR3 DNA is TGTGCCAGCAGTTTATCTGAGGGTGGATGGACTAACGAGCAGTACTTC. Protein sequence: CASSLSEGGWTNEQYF.

V and J are TRBV3-1 (or the pseudogene TRBV3-2) and TRBJ1-2; D perhaps matches TRBD1 (5 bases). Germline V gene lookup returns CDR1 LGHDT and CDR2 YNNKEL (reference sequence). V lost 6 bases to trimming and J lost 8 bases, with 16 bases between them. The CDR3 extends over 13 amino acids. CDR3 sequence (DNA): TGTGCCAGCAGTAGACAGAAAAGTCAGGGCTACACCTTC. Protein: CASSRQKSQGYTF.

This chain connects TRBV12-5 to TRBJ2-1, with 13 bases identical to TRBD2. The CDR3 totals 15 residues. V lost 3 bases and J lost 7; bases outside the gene matches: 3. Germline values: CDR1 LGHNT, CDR2 FRNRAP. The CDR3 loop is CASGFGLAGANEQFF. The DNA of the CDR3 is TGTGCTAGTGGTTTCGGACTAGCGGGAGCAAATGAGCAGTTCTTC.

The chain recombines TRBV21-1 with TRBJ1-2; the DNA was not compared with TRBD1, the D call given in the table. TRBV21-1 is marked as a pseudogene. This CDR3 has 15 amino acids. The CDR3 here is CASSTPGQGGGGYTF. The CDR3, as DNA: TGTGCCAGCAGCACTCCGGGACAGGGCGGTGGGGGCTACACCTTC.

The chain recombines TRBV28 with TRBJ1-5; D is ambiguous. Trimming took 2 bases from V and 1 from J, leaving 12 bases between them. This CDR3 has 16 residues. Germline values: CDR1 MDHEN, CDR2 SYDVKM. The CDR3: CASSLVRQLSNQPQHF. CDR3 bases: TGTGCCAGCAGTTTAGTTCGCCAGTTGAGCAATCAGCCCCAGCATTTT.

The DNA for the CDR3 is TGTGCCAGTAGTTCCGACAGGGGGAGCCAGCCCCAGCATTTT. Translated, it gives CASSSDRGSQPQHF. The J gene is TRBJ1-5, the V gene TRBV19; 9 bases fit TRBD1. CDR1 is LNHDA and CDR2 is SQIVND in the germline V gene (reference sequence). There are 14 residues in the CDR3. The V gene end was trimmed by 5 bases and the J gene end by 7 bases; junction bases not matched to a gene: 6.

The genes are TRBV5-1 and TRBJ2-7; the D gene is possibly TRBD1 (7 bases). Germline loops: CDR1 SGHRS, CDR2 YFSETQ. This CDR3 region has 15 residues. Trimming cost V 1 base and J 2 bases, with 13 bases left between them. The CDR3 DNA sequence: TGCGCCAGCAGCTTGCGGGACAGCGGGCCCTACGAGCAGTACTTC. Translation: CASSLRDSGPYEQYF.

The V gene is TRBV27, the J gene TRBJ2-1, with TRBD2 identical over 13 bases. Germline assignment: CDR1 MNHEY and CDR2 SMNVEV (reference sequence). This CDR3 is built from 16 residues. With V trimmed by 3 bases and J by 5 bases, 4 bases remained unmatched. The CDR3 DNA follows: TGTGCCAGCAGTTTCGGGACTAGCGGGGCAGACAATGAGCAGTTCTTC. Translating it yields CASSFGTSGADNEQFF.

This clone has a single count. The chain links TRBV7-2 to TRBJ1-2, with 8 bases that match TRBD1. Germline loops: CDR1 SGHTA, CDR2 FQGNSA. J was trimmed by 6 bases and V by 5 bases; bases with no gene match: 8. This CDR3 has 14 amino acids. CDR3 sequence reads: CASSRDPGGHGYTF. CDR3 nucleotides: TGTGCCAGCAGCAGAGACCCAGGGGGCCATGGCTACACCTTC. Based on the CDR3 plus reference TRBV7-2 and TRBJ1-2, the full variable domain is GAGVSQSPSNKVTEKGKDVELRCDPISGHTALYWYRQSLGQGLEFLIYFQGNSAPDKSGLPSDRFSAERTGGSVSTLTIQRTQQEDSAVYLCASSRDPGGHGYTFGSGTRLTVV.

This clone was found once. V and J are TRBV7-2 and TRBJ1-1, with D perhaps matching TRBD1 (5 bases). The germline CDR1 and CDR2 sequences are SGHTA and FQGNSA. V dropped 3 bases and J dropped 6 bases, with 8 bases sitting between them. The CDR3 is 12 amino acids. The CDR3 sequence: CASSLTVSEAFF. The CDR3 region has the DNA TGTGCCAGCAGCTTGACAGTCTCTGAAGCTTTCTTT.

The chain links TRBV7-8 to TRBJ1-3; D not resolved. CDR1 and CDR2 (germline): SGHVS, FQNEAQ. This CDR3 contains 17 residues. The ends were cut back, 2 bases at V and 3 bases at J, with 17 bases in the middle. The CDR3 region has the DNA TGTGCCAGCAGCTTAACCTCCCGGCTGACTTTTGGAAACACCATATATTTT. This gives the protein CASSLTSRLTFGNTIYF.

The chain joins TRBV3-1 (or the pseudogene TRBV3-2) to TRBJ1-2, with 8 bases lining up with TRBD1. The CDR3 spans 15 residues. Germline lookup yields CDR1 LGHDT and CDR2 YNNKEL (reference sequence). J gave up 8 bases and V 4 bases, and 12 bases lay outside the gene matches. DNA for the CDR3: TGTGCCAGCAGCCTGGGACAGGCTCGTTCAGGCGGCTACACCTTC. As protein: CASSLGQARSGGYTF.

The chain combines TRBV11-2 with TRBJ1-3; D call uncertain. CDR1 is SGHAT and CDR2 is FQNNGV in the germline V gene. This CDR3 spans 14 amino acids. V was pared by 5 bases and J by 0 bases, with 8 bases between. In DNA, the CDR3 is TGTGCCAGCAGCCTTCTCAGCTCTGGAAACACCATATATTTT. Protein sequence: CASSLLSSGNTIYF. The full variable domain, with the rest looked up from reference TRBV11-2 and TRBJ1-3, is EAGVAQSPRYKIIEKRQSVAFWCNPISGHATLYWYQQILGQGPKLLIQFQNNGVVDDSQLPKDRFSAERLKGVDSTLKIQPAKLEDSAVYLCASSLLSSGNTIYFGEGSWLTVV.

The rearrangement links TRBV18 to TRBJ2-5; no firm D call. The CDR3 runs 15 residues. V lost 2 bases and J lost 2, with 12 bases in between. Germline CDR1 and CDR2: KGHSH and LQKENI. The CDR3 reads CASSPDQAQQETQYF. The CDR3 nucleotides read TGTGCCAGCTCACCAGATCAGGCTCAACAAGAGACCCAGTACTTC.

The chain employs TRBV7-2 and TRBJ2-3; 14 nucleotides match TRBD2. The junction had 8 bases not matched to a gene; V was cut back by 5 bases and J by 1 base. This CDR3 comprises 18 residues. Germline V gene sequence: CDR1 SGHTA, CDR2 FQGNSA. CDR3 sequence reads: CASSHGTSGSWGTDTQYF. The CDR3 DNA follows: TGTGCCAGCAGCCACGGGACTAGCGGGAGTTGGGGCACAGATACGCAGTATTTT.

The chain uses TRBV7-9 and TRBJ2-2, with TRBD2 matching 13 bases. With 4 bases clipped from V and 5 bases from J, the junction kept 13 bases outside the gene matches. CDR3 length: 19 residues. CDR1 is SEHNR and CDR2 is FQNEAQ in the germline V gene (reference sequence). The CDR3 DNA follows: TGTGCCAGCAGCTCCCCCACAGTGGGACTAGCGGGGCGGACCGGGGAGCTGTTTTTT. This translates into CASSSPTVGLAGRTGELFF.

The chain uses TRBV27 and TRBJ2-7; TRBD1 aligns across 8 bases. Germline lookup yields CDR1 MNHEY and CDR2 SMNVEV (reference sequence). The CDR3 is 14 amino acids. Unmatched junction bases numbered 10, after V lost 7 bases and J lost 5 bases. CDR3: CASILDRGLNEQYF. DNA for the CDR3: TGTGCCAGCATCCTCGACAGGGGCCTCAACGAGCAGTACTTC.